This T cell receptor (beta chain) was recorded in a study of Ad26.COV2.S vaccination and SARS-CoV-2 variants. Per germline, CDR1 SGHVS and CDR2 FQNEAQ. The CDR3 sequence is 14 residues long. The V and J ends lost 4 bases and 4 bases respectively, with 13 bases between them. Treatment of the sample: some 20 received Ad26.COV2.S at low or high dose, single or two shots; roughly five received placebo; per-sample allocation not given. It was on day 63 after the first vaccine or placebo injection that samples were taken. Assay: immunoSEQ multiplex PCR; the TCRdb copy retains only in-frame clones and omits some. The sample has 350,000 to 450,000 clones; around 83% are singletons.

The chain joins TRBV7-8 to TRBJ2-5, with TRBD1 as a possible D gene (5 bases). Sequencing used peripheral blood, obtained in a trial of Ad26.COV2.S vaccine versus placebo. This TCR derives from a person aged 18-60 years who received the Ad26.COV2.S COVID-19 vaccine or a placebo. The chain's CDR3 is CASSSYYQGETQYF. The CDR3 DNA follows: TGTGCCAGCAGCTCCTATTACCAGGGAGAGACCCAGTACTTC.